This T cell receptor (beta chain) was observed in a study of T cells after yellow fever vaccination. Whole-study findings and limits: In FACS-sorted repertoires, abundant clonotypes from the bulk population could appear as contaminants. Reappearance after the booster was seen for most primary-vaccination clones, at 95% to 97% CD4 and around 90% CD8. A limited proportion of clonotypes was detected within both the CD4 and CD8 compartments.

One entry per CDR3 protein results from TCRdb running MiXCR on the 5' RACE reads. Altogether some 68,000 distinct CDR3 sequences are present, 5% to 8% being singletons, with the ten largest covering about 40%. This clonotype was picked up many times. Its antigen is not known. The CDR3 consists of 15 residues. Trimming took 2 bases from V and 3 from J; bases not matched to a gene: 5. Germline CDR1 is SGHKS and CDR2 is YYEKEE (reference sequence). The clonotype originates from a man aged 18 to 29 who received the YFV17D yellow fever vaccine. The sequencing here drew on CD8+ T cells sorted from PBMCs, taken about 41 days after the first yellow fever vaccination. The chain links TRBV5-5 to TRBJ1-1; 9 nucleotides align to TRBD1. The CDR3 spells CASSFTGGRDTEAFF. CDR3 sequence (DNA): TGTGCCAGCAGCTTTACAGGGGGCCGGGACACTGAAGCTTTCTTT.